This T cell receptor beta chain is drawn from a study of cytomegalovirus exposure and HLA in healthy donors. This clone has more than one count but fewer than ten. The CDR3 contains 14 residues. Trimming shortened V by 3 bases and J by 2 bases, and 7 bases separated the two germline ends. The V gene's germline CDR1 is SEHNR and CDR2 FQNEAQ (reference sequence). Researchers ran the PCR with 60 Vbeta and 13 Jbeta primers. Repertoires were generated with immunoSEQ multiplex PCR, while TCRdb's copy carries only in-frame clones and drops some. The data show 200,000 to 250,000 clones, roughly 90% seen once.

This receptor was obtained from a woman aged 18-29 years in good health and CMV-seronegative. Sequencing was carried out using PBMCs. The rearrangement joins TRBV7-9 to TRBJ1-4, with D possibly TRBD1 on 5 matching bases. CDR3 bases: TGTGCCAGCAGCTTCAGACAGACTAATGAAAAACTGTTTTTT. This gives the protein CASSFRQTNEKLFF.